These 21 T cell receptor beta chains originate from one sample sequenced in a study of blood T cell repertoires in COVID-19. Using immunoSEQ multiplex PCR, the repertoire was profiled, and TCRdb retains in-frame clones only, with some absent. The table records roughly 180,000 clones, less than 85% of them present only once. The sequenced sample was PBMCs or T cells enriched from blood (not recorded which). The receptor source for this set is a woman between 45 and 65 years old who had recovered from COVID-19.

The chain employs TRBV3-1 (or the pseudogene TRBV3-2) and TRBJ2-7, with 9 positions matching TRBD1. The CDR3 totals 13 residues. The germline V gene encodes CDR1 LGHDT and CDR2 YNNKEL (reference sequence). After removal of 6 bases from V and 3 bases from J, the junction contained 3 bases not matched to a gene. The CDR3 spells CASRGTGSYEQYV. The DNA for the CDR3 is TGTGCCAGCAGGGGGACAGGGAGCTACGAGCAGTACGTC.

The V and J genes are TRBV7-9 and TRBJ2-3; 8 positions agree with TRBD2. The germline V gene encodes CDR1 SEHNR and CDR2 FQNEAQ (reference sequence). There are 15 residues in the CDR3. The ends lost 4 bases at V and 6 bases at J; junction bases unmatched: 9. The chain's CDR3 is CASSSSGTSEDTQYF. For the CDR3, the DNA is TGTGCCAGCAGCTCCTCCGGGACTAGTGAGGATACGCAGTATTTT.

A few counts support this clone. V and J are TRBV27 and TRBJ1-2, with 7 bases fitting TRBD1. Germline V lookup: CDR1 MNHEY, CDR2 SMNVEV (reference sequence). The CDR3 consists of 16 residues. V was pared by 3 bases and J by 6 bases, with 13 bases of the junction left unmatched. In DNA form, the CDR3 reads TGTGCCAGCAGTTTGCAAGGGACAGCAGGCGGAAATGGCTACACCTTC. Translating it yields CASSLQGTAGGNGYTF.

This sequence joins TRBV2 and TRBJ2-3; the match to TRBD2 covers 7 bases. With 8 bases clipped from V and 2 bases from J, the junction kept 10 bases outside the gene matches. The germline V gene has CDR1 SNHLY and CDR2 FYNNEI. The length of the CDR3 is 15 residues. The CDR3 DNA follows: TGTGCCAGCCCCGAGCGGGAAGGGACCACAGATACGCAGTATTTT. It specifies CASPEREGTTDTQYF.

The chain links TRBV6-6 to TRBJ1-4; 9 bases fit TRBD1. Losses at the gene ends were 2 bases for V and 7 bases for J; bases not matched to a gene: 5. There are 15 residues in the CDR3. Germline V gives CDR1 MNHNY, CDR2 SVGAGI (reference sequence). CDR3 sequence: CASSYEGQGSEKLFF. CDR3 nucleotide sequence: TGTGCCAGCAGTTACGAGGGACAGGGTTCTGAAAAACTGTTTTTT.

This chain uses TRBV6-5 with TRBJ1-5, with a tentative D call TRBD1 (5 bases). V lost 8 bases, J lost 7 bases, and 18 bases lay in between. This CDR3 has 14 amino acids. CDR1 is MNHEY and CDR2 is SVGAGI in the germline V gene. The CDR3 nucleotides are TGTGCCAGCTTTCGGGCAAGGGGTGGCCAGCCCCAGCATTTT. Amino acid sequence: CASFRARGGQPQHF.

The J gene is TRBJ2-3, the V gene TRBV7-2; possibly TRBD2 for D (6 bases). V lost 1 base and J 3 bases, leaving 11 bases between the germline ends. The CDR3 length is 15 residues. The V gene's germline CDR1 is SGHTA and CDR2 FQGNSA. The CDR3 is CASSLGWGRTDTQYF. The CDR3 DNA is TGTGCCAGCAGCTTAGGTTGGGGGAGGACAGATACGCAGTATTTT.

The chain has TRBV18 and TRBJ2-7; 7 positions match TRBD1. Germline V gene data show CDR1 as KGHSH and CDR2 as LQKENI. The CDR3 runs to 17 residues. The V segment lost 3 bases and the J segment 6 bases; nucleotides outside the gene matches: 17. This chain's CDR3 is CASSPRDSSVDPREQYV. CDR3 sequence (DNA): TGTGCCAGCTCACCCAGGGACAGCTCAGTCGATCCGCGCGAGCAGTACGTC.

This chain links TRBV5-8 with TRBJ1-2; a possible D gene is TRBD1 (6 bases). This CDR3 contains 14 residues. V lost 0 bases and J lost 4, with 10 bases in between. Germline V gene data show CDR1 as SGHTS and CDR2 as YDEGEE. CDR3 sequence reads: CASSLAGAFYGYTF. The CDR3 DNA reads TGTGCCAGCAGCTTGGCAGGGGCCTTCTATGGCTACACCTTC. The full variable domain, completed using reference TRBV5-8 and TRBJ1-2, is EAGVTQSPTHLIKTRGQQATLRCSPISGHTSVYWYQQALGLGLQFLLWYDEGEERNRGNFPPRFSGRQFPNYSSELNVNALELEDSALYLCASSLAGAFYGYTFGSGTRLTVV.

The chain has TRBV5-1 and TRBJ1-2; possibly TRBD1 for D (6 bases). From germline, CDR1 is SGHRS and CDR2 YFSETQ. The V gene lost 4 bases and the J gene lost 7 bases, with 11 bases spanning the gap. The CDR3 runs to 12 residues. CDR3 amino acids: CASSPQGSGYTF. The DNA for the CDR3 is TGCGCCAGCAGCCCACAGGGCTCTGGCTACACCTTC.

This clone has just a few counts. CDR3 in DNA: TGTGCCAGCAGCAGACTAGCGGGAGGGTACGAGCAGTACGTC. Translation: CASSRLAGGYEQYV. This chain connects TRBV27 to TRBJ2-7; 14 nucleotides line up with TRBD2. Trimming at V came to 6 bases and at J to 4 bases, leaving 2 bases not matched to a gene. CDR3 length equals 14 residues. Germline V lookup: CDR1 MNHEY, CDR2 SMNVEV (reference sequence).

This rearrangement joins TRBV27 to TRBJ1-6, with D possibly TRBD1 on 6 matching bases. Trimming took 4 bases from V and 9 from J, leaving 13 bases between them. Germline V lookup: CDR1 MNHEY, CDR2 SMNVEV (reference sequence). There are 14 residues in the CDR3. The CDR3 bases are TGTGCCAGCAGTTCGGGGGGGCTGAGTTCACCCCTCCACTTT. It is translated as CASSSGGLSSPLHF.

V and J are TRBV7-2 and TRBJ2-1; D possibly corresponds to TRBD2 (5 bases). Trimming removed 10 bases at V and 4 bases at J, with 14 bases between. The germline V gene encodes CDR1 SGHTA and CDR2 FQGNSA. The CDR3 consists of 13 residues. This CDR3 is CATTKSGYNEQFF. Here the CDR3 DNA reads TGTGCCACCACCAAGAGCGGATACAATGAGCAGTTCTTC.

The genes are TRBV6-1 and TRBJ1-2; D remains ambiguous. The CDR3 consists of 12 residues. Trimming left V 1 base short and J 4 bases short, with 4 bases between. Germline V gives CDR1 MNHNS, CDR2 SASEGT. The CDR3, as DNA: TGTGCCAGCAGTGAAGGGCCCTATGGCTACACCTTC. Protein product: CASSEGPYGYTF.

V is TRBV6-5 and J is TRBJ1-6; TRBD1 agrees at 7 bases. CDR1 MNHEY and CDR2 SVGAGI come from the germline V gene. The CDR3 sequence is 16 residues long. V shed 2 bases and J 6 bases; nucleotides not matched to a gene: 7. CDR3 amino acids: CASSYKGATSNSPLHF. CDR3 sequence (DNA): TGTGCCAGCAGTTACAAGGGGGCAACTTCTAATTCACCCCTCCACTTT.

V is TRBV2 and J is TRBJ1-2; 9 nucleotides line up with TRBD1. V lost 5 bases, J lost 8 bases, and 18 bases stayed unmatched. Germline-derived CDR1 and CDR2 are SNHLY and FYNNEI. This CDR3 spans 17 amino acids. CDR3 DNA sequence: TGTGCCAGCAGTCCCCAGGGGCAAGGACAGGGGATAAGGGGCTACACCTTC. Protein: CASSPQGQGQGIRGYTF. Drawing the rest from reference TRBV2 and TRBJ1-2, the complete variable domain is EPEVTQTPSHQVTQMGQEVILRCVPISNHLYFYWYRQILGQKVEFLVSFYNNEISEKSEIFDDQFSVERPDGSNFTLKIRSTKLEDSAMYFCASSPQGQGQGIRGYTFGSGTRLTVV.

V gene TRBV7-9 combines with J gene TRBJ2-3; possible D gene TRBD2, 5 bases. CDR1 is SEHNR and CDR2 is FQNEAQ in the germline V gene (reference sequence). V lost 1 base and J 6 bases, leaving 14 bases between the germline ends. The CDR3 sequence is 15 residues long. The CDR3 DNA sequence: TGTGCCAGCAGCTTAGGTCCGGGAAGCATGGATACGCAGTATTTT. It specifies CASSLGPGSMDTQYF.

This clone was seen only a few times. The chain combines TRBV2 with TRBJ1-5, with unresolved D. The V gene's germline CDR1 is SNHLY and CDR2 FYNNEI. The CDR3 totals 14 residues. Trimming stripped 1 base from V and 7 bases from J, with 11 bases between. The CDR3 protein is CASSEGLLGQPQHF. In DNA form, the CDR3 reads TGTGCCAGCAGTGAAGGCCTTTTGGGCCAGCCCCAGCATTTT. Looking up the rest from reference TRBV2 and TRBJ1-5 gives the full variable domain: EPEVTQTPSHQVTQMGQEVILRCVPISNHLYFYWYRQILGQKVEFLVSFYNNEISEKSEIFDDQFSVERPDGSNFTLKIRSTKLEDSAMYFCASSEGLLGQPQHFGDGTRLSIL.

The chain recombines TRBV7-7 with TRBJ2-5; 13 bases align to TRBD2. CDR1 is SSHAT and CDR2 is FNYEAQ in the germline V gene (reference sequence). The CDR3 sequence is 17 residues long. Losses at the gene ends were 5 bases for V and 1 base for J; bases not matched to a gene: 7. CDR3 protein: CASSQGLAGEFQETQYF. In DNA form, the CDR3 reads TGTGCCAGCAGCCAAGGACTAGCGGGAGAGTTCCAAGAGACCCAGTACTTC.

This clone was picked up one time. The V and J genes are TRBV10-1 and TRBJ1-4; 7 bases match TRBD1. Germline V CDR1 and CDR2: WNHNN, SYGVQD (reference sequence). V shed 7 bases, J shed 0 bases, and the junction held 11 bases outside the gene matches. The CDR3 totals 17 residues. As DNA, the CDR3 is TGCGCCAGCATCCCGGCCAGGGGGGAGTCAACTAATGAAAAACTGTTTTTT. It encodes CASIPARGESTNEKLFF.

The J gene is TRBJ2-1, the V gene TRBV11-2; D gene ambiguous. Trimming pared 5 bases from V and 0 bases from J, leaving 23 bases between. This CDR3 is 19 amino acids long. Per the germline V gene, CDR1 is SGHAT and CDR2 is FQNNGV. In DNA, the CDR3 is TGTGCCAGCAGCCACACAAAGCGCGGCTACCCGCGCTCCTACAATGAGCAGTTCTTC. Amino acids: CASSHTKRGYPRSYNEQFF.